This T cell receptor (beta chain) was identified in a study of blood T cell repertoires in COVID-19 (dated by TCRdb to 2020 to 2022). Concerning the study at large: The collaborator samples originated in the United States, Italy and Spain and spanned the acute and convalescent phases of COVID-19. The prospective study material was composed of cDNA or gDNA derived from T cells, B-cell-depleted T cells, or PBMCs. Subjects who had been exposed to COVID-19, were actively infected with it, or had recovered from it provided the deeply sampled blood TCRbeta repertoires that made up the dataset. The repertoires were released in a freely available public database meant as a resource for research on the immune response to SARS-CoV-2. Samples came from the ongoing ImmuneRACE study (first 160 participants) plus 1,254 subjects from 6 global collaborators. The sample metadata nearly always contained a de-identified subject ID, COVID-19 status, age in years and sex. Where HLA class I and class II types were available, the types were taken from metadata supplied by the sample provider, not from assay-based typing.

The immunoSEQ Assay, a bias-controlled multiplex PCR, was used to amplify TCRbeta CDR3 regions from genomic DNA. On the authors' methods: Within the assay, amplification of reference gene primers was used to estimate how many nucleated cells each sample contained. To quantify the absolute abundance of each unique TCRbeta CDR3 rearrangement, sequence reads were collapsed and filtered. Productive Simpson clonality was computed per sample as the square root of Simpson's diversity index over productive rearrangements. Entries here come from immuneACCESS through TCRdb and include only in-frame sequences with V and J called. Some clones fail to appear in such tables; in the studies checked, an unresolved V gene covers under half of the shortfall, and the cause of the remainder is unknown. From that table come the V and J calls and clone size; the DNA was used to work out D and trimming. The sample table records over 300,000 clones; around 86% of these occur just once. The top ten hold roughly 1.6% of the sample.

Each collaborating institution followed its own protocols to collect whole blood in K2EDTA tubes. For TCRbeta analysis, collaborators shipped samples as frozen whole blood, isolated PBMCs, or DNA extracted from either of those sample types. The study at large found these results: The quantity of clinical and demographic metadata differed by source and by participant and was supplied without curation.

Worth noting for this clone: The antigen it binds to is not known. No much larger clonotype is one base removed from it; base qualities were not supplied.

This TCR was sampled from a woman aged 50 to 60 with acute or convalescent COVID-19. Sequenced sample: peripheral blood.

The DNA reads TGTGCCAGCAGTTACCGGACAGGGGAGTGGGTAGAGACCCAGTACTTC. Its product reads: CASSYRTGEWVETQYF. The rearranged segments are TRBV6-2 or TRBV6-3 and TRBJ2-5, and 9 bases in between align with TRBD1. The cysteine opens and the phenylalanine closes a CDR3 of 16 amino acids. Only CDR3 DNA remains: 48 bases, in frame from the first base. V is trimmed back by 2 bases and J by 4 bases, and the junction contains 8 bases that no gene match accounts for. The germline V gene gives CDR1 as MNHEY and CDR2 as SVGEGT.